This TCR beta chain was sequenced for a study of T cell responses to AZD1222 COVID-19 vaccine. This table comes from immunoSEQ multiplex PCR, and its TCRdb copy is limited to in-frame clones, with some not included. The sample holds roughly 130,000 clones, roughly 92% seen once. Of note for this clone: What it binds is unknown.

This CDR3 spans 15 amino acids. Per the germline V gene, CDR1 is SNHLY and CDR2 is FYNNEI. V lost 4 bases and J 2 bases, leaving 11 bases between the germline ends. Findings and limits, study-wide: Donors were largely white British and mainly female; clonal diversity was possibly underestimated. Baseline antibody screening turned up just five to seven seropositive AZD1222 recipients. Spike-specific TCR breadth and depth were elevated following two AZD1222 doses.

This sequence was found in an adult who received the AZD1222 COVID-19 vaccine. The chain joins TRBV2 to TRBJ2-2; D possibly corresponds to TRBD2 (6 bases). The sequencing here drew on peripheral blood, taken 28 days after the second AZD1222 dose. The CDR3 nucleotides read TGTGCCAGCAGTGTGGAGGGAAGCAACACCGGGGAGCTGTTTTTT. Residues: CASSVEGSNTGELFF.